Detailed here is one TCR beta chain. Antigen: not known. The sample comes from a study of T cells in Graves' hyperthyroidism and ophthalmopathy. Germline lookup yields CDR1 MDHEN and CDR2 SYDVKM. The ends were cut back, 7 bases at V and 5 bases at J, with 8 bases in the middle. The CDR3 sequence is 11 residues long. Study outcomes and limitations: Onset of ophthalmopathy came a median roughly 6.4 months after the model predicted it. Most thyroid clonotypes that were expanded above 0.001 also turned up in blood. Patients with ophthalmopathy were separated from those with stable hyperthyroidism by a 13 V-J model.

TCR beta CDR3 regions were amplified from RNA. First-round RT-PCR with HTBI primers amplified the TCR CDR3 region. TCRdb reprocessed the multiplex PCR reads with MiXCR, giving one entry per CDR3 protein. The data hold about 500,000 distinct CDR3 sequences, with 40% to 50% observed a single time. Sequencing input: peripheral blood or thyroid tissue (not recorded which). The TCR sequence derives from an adult woman with Graves' disease, either hyperthyroidism or ophthalmopathy (not recorded which). This sequence joins TRBV28 and TRBJ1-2, with D hard to call. In DNA form, the CDR3 reads TGTGCCAGCACCAGACGGTATGGCTACACCTTC. The encoded protein is CASTRRYGYTF.